This TCR beta chain was identified in a study of human T cells and chemical hapten exposure. With V trimmed by 7 bases and J by 2 bases, 7 bases remained unmatched. The CDR3 contains 13 residues. From germline, CDR1 is SQVTM and CDR2 ANQGSEA. Within the library, unique molecular identifiers were attached to each individual cDNA molecule. TCRdb called the RACE reads again in MiXCR, with one record for every CDR3 protein. The sample lists some 180,000 distinct CDR3 sequences, about 20% occurring once. The time point denotes: patch test 1, 2 weeks after DPC sensitization. Specified treatment: therapeutic diphenylcyclopropenone sensitization with weekly scalp DPC. Every donor had alopecia and was 18 to 70 years old; all were suitable for DPC.

The TCR originated in a woman between 50 and 59 years old with alopecia areata. Some clones in this sample may be carry-over from other donors' samples. This sample comprised whole blood, obtained in connection with sensitization to the hapten diphenylcyclopropenone (DPC). V and J are TRBV29-1 and TRBJ1-1, with 7 positions matching TRBD1. The CDR3 loop reads CSAMTGSNTEAFF. DNA of the CDR3: TGCAGCGCCATGACAGGGAGCAACACTGAAGCTTTCTTT.